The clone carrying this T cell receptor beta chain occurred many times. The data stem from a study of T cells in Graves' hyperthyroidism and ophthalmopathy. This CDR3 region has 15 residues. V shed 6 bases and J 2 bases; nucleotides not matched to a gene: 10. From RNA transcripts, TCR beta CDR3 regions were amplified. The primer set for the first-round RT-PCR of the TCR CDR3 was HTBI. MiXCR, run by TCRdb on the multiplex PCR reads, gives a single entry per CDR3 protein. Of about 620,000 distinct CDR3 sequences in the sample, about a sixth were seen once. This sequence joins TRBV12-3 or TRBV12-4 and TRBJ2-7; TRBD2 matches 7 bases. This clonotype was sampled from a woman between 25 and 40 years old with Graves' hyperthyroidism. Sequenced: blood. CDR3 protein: CASRRSSGTTYEQYF. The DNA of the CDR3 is TGTGCCAGCAGGCGTAGTTCCGGGACTACCTACGAGCAGTACTTC.